The sequence of this T cell receptor (beta chain) was determined in a study of blood T cell repertoires in COVID-19. This clone was found a few times. The ends were cut back, 4 bases at V and 5 bases at J, with 14 bases in the middle. Germline V lookup: CDR1 MDHEN, CDR2 SYDVKM. CDR3 length: 15 amino acids. In the original processing: For nucleated cells, counts were estimated from reference gene primer amplification. Only in-frame clones appear in the TCRdb table, and some are missing; sequencing was by immunoSEQ multiplex PCR. V, J and clone size are taken as reported in that table, and D and trimming were inferred from the DNA itself. The top ten hold roughly 6.7% of the sample, which has some 120,000 clones, 85% seen once.

The sample taken for sequencing was peripheral blood. This clonotype originated in a man older than 75 with active or convalescent COVID-19. V and J are TRBV28 and TRBJ1-4, with D unresolved. The CDR3: CASSSPTGLNEKLFF. CDR3 nucleotide sequence: TGTGCCAGCAGTTCCCCGACGGGGTTGAATGAAAAACTGTTTTTT.